Each of the 4 T cell receptor beta chains below was sequenced from the same sample in a study of cytomegalovirus exposure and HLA in healthy donors. The PCR used 60 Vbeta and 13 Jbeta primers. Clones were read by immunoSEQ multiplex PCR, and TCRdb kept only the in-frame ones, dropping some. Of 60,000 to 85,000 clones listed, roughly two thirds are singletons. The sample comprised PBMCs. All receptors derive from a man aged 55-75 years in good health and CMV-seropositive.

The chain carries TRBV5-6 and TRBJ2-7; D is unclear. The V end lost 2 bases, the J end lost 2 bases, and 5 bases lay between the germline ends. The CDR3 contains 12 residues. Germline CDR1 is SGHDT and CDR2 is YYEEEE. The CDR3 DNA follows: TGTGCCAGCAGCTTCCTAACCTACGAGCAGTACTTC. This encodes CASSFLTYEQYF.

The rearrangement joins TRBV7-3 to TRBJ2-5; TRBD2 might be the D (7 bases). V lost 1 base to trimming and J lost 3 bases, with 12 bases between them. Germline V lookup: CDR1 SGHTA, CDR2 FQGTGA. The CDR3 has 15 amino acids. CDR3 bases: TGTGCCAGCAGCTTAATGGGGGGGCGCGAAGAGACCCAGTACTTC. Translated, it gives CASSLMGGREETQYF. Filled out from reference TRBV7-3 and TRBJ2-5, the complete variable domain reads GAGVSQTPSNKVTEKGKYVELRCDPISGHTALYWYRQSLGQGPEFLIYFQGTGAADDSGLPNDRFFAVRPEGSVSTLKIQRTERGDSAVYLCASSLMGGREETQYFGPGTRLLVL.

CDR3 DNA sequence: TGTGCCAGCAGCGTTCTCCGGGACGGGGGGAACCGTAACTATGGCTACACCTTC. Its protein product is CASSVLRDGGNRNYGYTF. This rearrangement joins TRBV27 to TRBJ1-2; D possibly corresponds to TRBD1 (5 bases). The germline V gene has CDR1 MNHEY and CDR2 SMNVEV (reference sequence). This CDR3 contains 18 residues. Trimming pared 6 bases from V and 1 base from J, leaving 24 bases between.

The chain is built from TRBV9 and TRBJ1-1; no clear D gene. CDR1 and CDR2 from the germline V gene are SGDLS and YYNGEE. This CDR3 region has 15 residues. The V and J ends lost 0 bases and 1 base respectively, with 10 bases between them. The DNA of the CDR3 is TGTGCCAGCAGCGTAGGGGCAGGAAGGAACACTGAAGCTTTCTTT. Protein sequence: CASSVGAGRNTEAFF.